This T cell receptor (beta chain) was found in a study of T-cell memory formation after mild COVID-19 (dated by TCRdb to about 2021). Turning to the overall study: Most TCR sequence clusters were specific to one of the two donors. In a couple of donors, T-cell clones that expanded and contracted after mild COVID-19 were followed by sequencing TCRalpha and TCRbeta repertoires longitudinally. Two young, previously healthy adult volunteers, one female and one male, were included in the cohort. On the study overall, not on this receptor specifically: Contracting CD4+ clones turned up mainly in the CM and EM memory subsets, whereas EMRA was where CD8+ clones were enriched. Whether the second-wave clones peaking on day 37 were SARS-CoV-2 specific was not confirmed. The study covered only a couple of mild cases, and larger cohorts including severe cases with pre-infection samples were considered necessary. Some responding clones were found in pre-infection memory, which suggests that pre-existing cross-reactive memory T cells took part in the SARS-CoV-2 response. Clones that contracted from day 15 to 85 showed balanced CD4/CD8 phenotypes, whereas a second wave of clones that expanded from day 15 to 37 leaned towards CD4+.

As to this clonotype: Its antigen remains undetermined. The record has no base qualities; no much larger clone is one base away.

Ficoll-Paque density gradient centrifugation was used to isolate PBMCs. The sequencer listed for this sample is Illumina NovaSeq 6000. Using 5'RACE with constant-segment primers, TCRalpha and TCRbeta cDNA libraries were constructed, with sample barcodes and unique molecular identifiers added in the process. Trizol reagent was used to extract RNA from every sample. Library amplification was performed in two PCR steps, and a second sample barcode and Illumina TruSeq adapters were introduced in the second step. Sequencing of the libraries was done on an Illumina NovaSeq, producing 2 x 150 bp paired-end reads. On the authors' methods: With migec v1.2.7, reads were demultiplexed and then collapsed into UMI-guided consensus sequences. Using mixcr v2.1.11, the UMI consensuses were aligned to TRA and TRB V and J templates and assembled into clonotypes. A clonotype was counted as expanded or contracted only when both edgeR and NoisET called the clonotype significant, with the noise models trained on biological replicates. For edgeR calls, a false discovery rate-adjusted p below 0.01 and a log2 fold-change threshold of 1 were applied. As an exploratory analysis of dynamics, max-normalized trajectories of the 1000 most abundant clonotypes were examined with PCA combined with hierarchical clustering. Separately sequenced CD4+ and CD8+ repertoires were used to assign the CD4 or CD8 phenotype of responding clones. The public reads were reanalyzed by TCRdb: fastp trimming at Q25, MiXCR alignment, in-frame beta chains only. Each entry merges the rows of one CDR3 protein and shows their most common DNA and genes. TCRdb's processing, not the study's, gives the V and J calls here. This sample holds some 300,000 distinct CDR3 sequences; 20% to 25% were observed only once. The ten largest account for about 21% of the sample.

This sequence was found in a man younger than 35 who had mild COVID-19 (a few samples of this study predate the infection). The sample titles of this study are shuffled in the database, so cell type and time point are left out; the donor was told from shared clones. Sequenced: PBMCs or a T cell subset sorted from them (not recorded which).

The nucleotide sequence is given as TGCAGTGCTAGAGATGCTTCGGGGGCGCGGGGCTATGGCTACACCTTC. The translation is CSARDASGARGYGYTF. The chain employs TRBV20-1 and TRBJ1-2, with TRBD1 as a weak D call on 6 bases. Inclusive of the bounding cysteine and phenylalanine, the CDR3 is 16 residues long. This entry keeps only the CDR3 DNA: 48 bases, framed from base 1. The germline V gene (reference sequence) provides CDR1 DFQATT and CDR2 SNEGSKA. V loses 0 bases of germline sequence and J loses 4 bases, and the interval between the two ends is 18 bases.